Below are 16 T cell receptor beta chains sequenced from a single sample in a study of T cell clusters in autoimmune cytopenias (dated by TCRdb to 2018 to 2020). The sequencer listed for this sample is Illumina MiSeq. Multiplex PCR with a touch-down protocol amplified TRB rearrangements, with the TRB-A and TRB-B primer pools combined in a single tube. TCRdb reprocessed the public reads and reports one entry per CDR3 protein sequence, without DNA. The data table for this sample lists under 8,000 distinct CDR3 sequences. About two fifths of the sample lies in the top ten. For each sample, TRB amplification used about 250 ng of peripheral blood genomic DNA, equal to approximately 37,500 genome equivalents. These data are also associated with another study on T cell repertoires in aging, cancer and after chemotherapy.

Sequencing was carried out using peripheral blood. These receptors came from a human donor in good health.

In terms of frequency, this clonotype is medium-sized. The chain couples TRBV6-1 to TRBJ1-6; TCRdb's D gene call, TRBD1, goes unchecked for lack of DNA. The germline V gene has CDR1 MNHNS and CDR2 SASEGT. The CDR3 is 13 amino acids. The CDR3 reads CASSERGNSPLHF.

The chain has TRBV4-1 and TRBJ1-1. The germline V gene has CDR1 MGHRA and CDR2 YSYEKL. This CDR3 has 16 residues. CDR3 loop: CASSHRADYLNTEAFF.

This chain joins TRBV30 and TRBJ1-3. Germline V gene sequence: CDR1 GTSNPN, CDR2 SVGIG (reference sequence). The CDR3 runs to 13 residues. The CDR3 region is CAWRQSSGNTIYF.

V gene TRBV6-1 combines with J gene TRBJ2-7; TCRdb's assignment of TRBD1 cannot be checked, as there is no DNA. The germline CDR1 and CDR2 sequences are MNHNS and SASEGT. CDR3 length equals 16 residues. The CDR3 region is CASTTETGRLGYEQYF.

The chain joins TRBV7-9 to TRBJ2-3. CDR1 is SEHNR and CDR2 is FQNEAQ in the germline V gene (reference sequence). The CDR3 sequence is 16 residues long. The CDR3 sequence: CASSSRRGASTDTQYF.

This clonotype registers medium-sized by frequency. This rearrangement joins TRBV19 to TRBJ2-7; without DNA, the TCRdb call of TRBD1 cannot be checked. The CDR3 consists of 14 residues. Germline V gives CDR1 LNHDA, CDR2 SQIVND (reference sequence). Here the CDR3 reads CASSIQTGSYEQYF.

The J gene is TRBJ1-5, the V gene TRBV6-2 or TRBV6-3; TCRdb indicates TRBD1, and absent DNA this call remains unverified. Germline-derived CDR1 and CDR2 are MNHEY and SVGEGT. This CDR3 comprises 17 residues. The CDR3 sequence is CASSYSSGGRDNQPQHF.

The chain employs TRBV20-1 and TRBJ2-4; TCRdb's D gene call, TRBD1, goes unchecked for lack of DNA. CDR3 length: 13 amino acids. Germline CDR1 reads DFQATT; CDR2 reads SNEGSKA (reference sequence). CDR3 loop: CSARGRGENIQYF.

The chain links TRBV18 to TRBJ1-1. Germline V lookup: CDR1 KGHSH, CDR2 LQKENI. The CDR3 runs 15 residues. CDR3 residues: CASSPPEGRNTEAFF.

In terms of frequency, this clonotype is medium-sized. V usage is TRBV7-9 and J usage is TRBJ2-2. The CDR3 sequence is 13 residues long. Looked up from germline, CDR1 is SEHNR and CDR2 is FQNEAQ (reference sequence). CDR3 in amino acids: CASSLGPTGELFF.

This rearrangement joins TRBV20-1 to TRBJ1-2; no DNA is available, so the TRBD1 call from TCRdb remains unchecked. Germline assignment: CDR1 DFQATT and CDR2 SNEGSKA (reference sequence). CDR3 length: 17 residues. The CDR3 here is CSARKGFRTDRGFGYTF.

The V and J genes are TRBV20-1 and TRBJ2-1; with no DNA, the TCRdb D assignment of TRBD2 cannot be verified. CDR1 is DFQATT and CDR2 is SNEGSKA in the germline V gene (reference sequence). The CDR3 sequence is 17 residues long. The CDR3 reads CSARLAGGDNSYNEQFF.

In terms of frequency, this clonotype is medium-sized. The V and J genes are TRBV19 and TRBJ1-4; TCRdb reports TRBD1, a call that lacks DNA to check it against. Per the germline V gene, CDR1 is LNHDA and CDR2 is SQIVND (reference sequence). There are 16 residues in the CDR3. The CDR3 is CASSIEGTATNEKLFF.

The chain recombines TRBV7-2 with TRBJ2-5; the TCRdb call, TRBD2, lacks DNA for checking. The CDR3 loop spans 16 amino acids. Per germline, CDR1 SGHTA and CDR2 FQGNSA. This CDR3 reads CASSDYFARGTETQYF.

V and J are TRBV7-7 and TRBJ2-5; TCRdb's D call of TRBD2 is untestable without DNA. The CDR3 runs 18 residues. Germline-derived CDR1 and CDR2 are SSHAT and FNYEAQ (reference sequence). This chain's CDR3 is CASSFRTPQAGGQETQYF.

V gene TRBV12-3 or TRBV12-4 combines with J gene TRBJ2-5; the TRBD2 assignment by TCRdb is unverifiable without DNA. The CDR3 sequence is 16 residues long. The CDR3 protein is CASSPPGSGGRETQYF.